A single sample gave rise to the 14 T cell receptor beta chains below, sequenced in a study of T cell responses to AZD1222 COVID-19 vaccine. Sequencing used immunoSEQ multiplex PCR; TCRdb keeps in-frame clones, though not all of them. This table holds 20,000 to 25,000 clones, approximately 86% found once. Specimen: peripheral blood, collected on day 0 of AZD1222 vaccination. The receptors come from an adult in good health.

The chain links TRBV6-5 to TRBJ2-2, with D unresolved. V lost 10 bases, J lost 7 bases, and 7 bases lay in between. Germline CDR1 is MNHEY and CDR2 is SVGAGI. The CDR3 totals 10 residues. The CDR3: CATCIGELFF. CDR3 bases: TGTGCCACTTGCATCGGGGAGCTGTTTTTT.

This clone was seen only once. V is TRBV2 and J is TRBJ1-6, with TRBD1 matching over 8 bases. The CDR3 runs 15 residues. V lost 6 bases to trimming and J lost 7 bases; unmatched junction nucleotides: 8. Per the germline V gene, CDR1 is SNHLY and CDR2 is FYNNEI. The CDR3 is CASSRQGQANSPLHF. In DNA form, the CDR3 reads TGTGCCAGCAGCAGACAGGGACAGGCGAATTCACCCCTCCACTTT.

The rearrangement uses TRBV7-7 and TRBJ1-1; D is ambiguous. In germline, CDR1 is SSHAT, CDR2 FNYEAQ (reference sequence). The CDR3 runs to 14 residues. V gave up 5 bases and J gave up 4 bases, with 14 bases separating them. The CDR3 loop is CASSPNGRATEAFF. The CDR3 DNA sequence: TGTGCCAGCAGCCCCAATGGGAGGGCCACTGAAGCTTTCTTT.

This clone showed up just a few times. The chain employs TRBV11-2 and TRBJ2-2; D remains ambiguous. Trimming took 4 bases from V and 4 from J, leaving 10 bases between them. This CDR3 comprises 14 residues. The germline gives CDR1 SGHAT, CDR2 FQNNGV. This CDR3 reads CASSSLRVTGELFF. The DNA of the CDR3 is TGTGCCAGCAGCTCCCTAAGGGTCACCGGGGAGCTGTTTTTT.

This rearrangement joins TRBV2 to TRBJ1-1, with unresolved D. V was cut by 6 bases and J by 0 bases, with 8 bases left in between. From germline, CDR1 is SNHLY and CDR2 FYNNEI. This CDR3 region has 13 residues. CDR3 in DNA: TGTGCCAGCAGCCAGGTTTTGAACACTGAAGCTTTCTTT. Translated, it gives CASSQVLNTEAFF.

This chain uses TRBV2 with TRBJ2-7; possibly TRBD2 for D (6 bases). The CDR3 length is 15 residues. The V end was cut by 7 bases, the J end by 4 bases, with 20 bases between. The germline gives CDR1 SNHLY, CDR2 FYNNEI. CDR3 in DNA: TGTGCCAGCACCGAAGGGAGGAAGGGAACTTACGAGCAGTACTTC. It is translated as CASTEGRKGTYEQYF. The whole variable domain, remainder taken from reference TRBV2 and TRBJ2-7, is EPEVTQTPSHQVTQMGQEVILRCVPISNHLYFYWYRQILGQKVEFLVSFYNNEISEKSEIFDDQFSVERPDGSNFTLKIRSTKLEDSAMYFCASTEGRKGTYEQYFGPGTRLTVT.

The chain carries TRBV30 and TRBJ1-1; tentative D call: TRBD1 (6 bases). Germline-derived CDR1 and CDR2 are GTSNPN and SVGIG (reference sequence). CDR3 length: 13 residues. V lost 1 base and J 2 bases, leaving 8 bases between the germline ends. CDR3: CAWSGTANTEAFF. CDR3 bases: TGTGCCTGGAGTGGGACAGCTAACACTGAAGCTTTCTTT.

The rearrangement uses TRBV3-1 (or the pseudogene TRBV3-2) and TRBJ2-2; 10 nucleotides line up with TRBD2. The trim removed 4 bases at V and 6 bases at J, leaving 8 bases unmatched. Germline CDR1 is LGHDT and CDR2 is YNNKEL (reference sequence). The CDR3 is 16 amino acids. CDR3 DNA: TGTGCCAGCAGCCCTACTAGCGGGGCGGGGGCCGGGGAGCTGTTTTTT. Amino acid sequence: CASSPTSGAGAGELFF.

CDR3 loop: CASSPTGDVSGNTIYF. In nucleotides, the CDR3 is TGTGCCAGCTCACCCACAGGGGATGTCTCTGGAAACACCATATATTTT. The chain joins TRBV18 to TRBJ1-3; 7 bases agree with TRBD1. This CDR3 is 16 amino acids long. Germline V gene lookup returns CDR1 KGHSH and CDR2 LQKENI. V trimming: 3 bases; J trimming: 0 bases; junction bases outside the gene matches: 5.

V gene TRBV5-1 combines with J gene TRBJ2-7; D is unresolved. The V gene's germline CDR1 is SGHRS and CDR2 YFSETQ. The V end was cut by 2 bases, the J end by 0 bases, with 6 bases between. This CDR3 is built from 13 residues. For the CDR3, the DNA is TGCGCCAGCAGCTTCAGGTCCTCCTACGAGCAGTACTTC. It codes for CASSFRSSYEQYF. Variable domain in full (rest from reference TRBV5-1 and TRBJ2-7): KAGVTQTPRYLIKTRGQQVTLSCSPISGHRSVSWYQQTPGQGLQFLFEYFSETQRNKGNFPGRFSGRQFSNSRSEMNVSTLELGDSALYLCASSFRSSYEQYFGPGTRLTVT.

The chain uses TRBV5-8 and TRBJ1-2, with D maybe TRBD1 (5 bases). This CDR3 region has 15 residues. Trimming took off 0 bases at V and 5 bases at J, with 14 bases between the two ends. The V gene's germline CDR1 is SGHTS and CDR2 YDEGEE. CDR3: CASSLDSGTEYGYTF. For the CDR3, the DNA is TGTGCCAGCAGCTTGGACTCCGGGACGGAATATGGCTACACCTTC.

The chain's CDR3 is CASSLGHRRNYGYTF. CDR3 coding DNA: TGTGCCAGCAGTTTAGGACACCGGAGGAACTATGGCTACACCTTC. The rearrangement links TRBV28 to TRBJ1-2, with D maybe TRBD1 (5 bases). Germline CDR1 MDHEN, CDR2 SYDVKM. Trimming stripped 2 bases from V and 2 bases from J, with 12 bases between. This CDR3 is 15 amino acids long.

In regard to this clone: A much larger clone differs by one base, so this may be a read error. Distinct nucleotide sequences in the sample also encode this CDR3. The J gene is TRBJ2-7, the V gene TRBV7-2, with D tentatively TRBD2 (7 bases). The CDR3 is 14 amino acids. The germline V gene encodes CDR1 SGHTA and CDR2 FQGNSA. V was pared by 1 base and J by 9 bases, with 16 bases between. CDR3 DNA: TGTGCCAGCAGCTTAGGGGGGGGCGGGCTTGGGCAGTACTTC. Its protein is CASSLGGGGLGQYF.

The chain uses TRBV25-1 and TRBJ2-1; 11 bases are a match to TRBD2. There are 14 residues in the CDR3. Unmatched junction bases numbered 2, after V lost 5 bases and J lost 5 bases. CDR1 is MGHDK and CDR2 is SYGVNS in the germline V gene. CDR3 in amino acids: CASSMGLADNEQFF. The CDR3 DNA sequence: TGTGCCAGCAGTATGGGACTAGCGGACAATGAGCAGTTCTTC.